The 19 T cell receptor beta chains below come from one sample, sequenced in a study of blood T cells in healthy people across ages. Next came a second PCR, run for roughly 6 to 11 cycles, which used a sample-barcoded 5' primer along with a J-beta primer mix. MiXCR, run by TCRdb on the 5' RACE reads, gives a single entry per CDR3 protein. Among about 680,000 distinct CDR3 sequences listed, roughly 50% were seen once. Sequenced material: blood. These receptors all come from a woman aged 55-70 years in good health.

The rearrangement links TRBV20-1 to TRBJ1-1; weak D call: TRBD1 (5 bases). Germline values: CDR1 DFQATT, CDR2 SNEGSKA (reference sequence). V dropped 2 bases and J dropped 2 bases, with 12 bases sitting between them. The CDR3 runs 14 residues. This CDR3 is CSARTGRFNTEAFF. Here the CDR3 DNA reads TGCAGTGCTAGAACGGGACGGTTCAACACTGAAGCTTTCTTT.

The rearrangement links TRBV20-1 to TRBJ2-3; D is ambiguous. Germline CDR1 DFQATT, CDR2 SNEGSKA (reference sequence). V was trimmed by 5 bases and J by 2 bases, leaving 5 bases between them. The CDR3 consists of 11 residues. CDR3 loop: CSADLTDTQYF. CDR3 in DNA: TGCAGTGCTGACCTCACAGATACGCAGTATTTT.

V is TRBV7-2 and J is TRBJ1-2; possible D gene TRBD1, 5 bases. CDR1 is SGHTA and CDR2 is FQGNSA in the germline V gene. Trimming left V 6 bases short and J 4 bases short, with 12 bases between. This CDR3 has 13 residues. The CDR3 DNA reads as TGTGCCAGCAGAAAATCGGGACCCTATGGCTACACCTTC. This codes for CASRKSGPYGYTF.

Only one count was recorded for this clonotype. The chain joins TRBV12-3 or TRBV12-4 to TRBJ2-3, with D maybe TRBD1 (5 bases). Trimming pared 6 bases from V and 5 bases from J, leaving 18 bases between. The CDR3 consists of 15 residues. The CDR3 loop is CASRVGEPGIDTQYF. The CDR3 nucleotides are TGTGCCAGCAGAGTGGGCGAACCAGGGATAGATACGCAGTATTTT.

The CDR3 loop is CASTPRIAGQETQYF. CDR3 DNA: TGCGCCAGCACCCCCCGGATAGCGGGGCAAGAGACCCAGTACTTC. The chain is built from TRBV5-1 and TRBJ2-5, with TRBD2 matching over 8 bases. Germline CDR1 SGHRS, CDR2 YFSETQ. Trimming cost V 6 bases and J 2 bases; bases outside gene matches: 9. This CDR3 spans 15 amino acids.

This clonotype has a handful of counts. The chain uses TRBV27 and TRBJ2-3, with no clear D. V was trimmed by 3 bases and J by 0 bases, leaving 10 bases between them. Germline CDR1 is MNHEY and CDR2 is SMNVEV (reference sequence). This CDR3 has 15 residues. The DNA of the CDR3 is TGTGCCAGCAGTTTTACGGATCCGAGCACAGATACGCAGTATTTT. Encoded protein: CASSFTDPSTDTQYF.

The CDR3 DNA reads as TGTGCCAGCACTGACAGGGGGCAGGCAGATACGCAGTATTTT. It is translated as CASTDRGQADTQYF. The chain employs TRBV28 and TRBJ2-3, with 10 bases identical to TRBD1. CDR3 length: 14 amino acids. Trimming at V came to 7 bases and at J to 4 bases, leaving 5 bases not matched to a gene. The V gene's germline CDR1 is MDHEN and CDR2 SYDVKM.

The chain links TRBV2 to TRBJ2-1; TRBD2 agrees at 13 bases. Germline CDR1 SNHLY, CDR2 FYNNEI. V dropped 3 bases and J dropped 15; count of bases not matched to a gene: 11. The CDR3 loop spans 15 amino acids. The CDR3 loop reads CASSDPGLAGATSFF. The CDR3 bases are TGTGCCAGCAGTGATCCTGGACTAGCGGGAGCGACCTCGTTCTTC.

CDR3 loop: CASTDPGQGYNEQFF. CDR3 coding DNA: TGTGCCAGCACCGATCCGGGACAGGGATACAATGAGCAGTTCTTC. This chain joins TRBV7-2 and TRBJ2-1; 9 positions agree with TRBD1. V lost 7 bases to trimming and J lost 4 bases; unmatched junction nucleotides: 8. This CDR3 has 15 residues. CDR1 SGHTA and CDR2 FQGNSA come from the germline V gene.

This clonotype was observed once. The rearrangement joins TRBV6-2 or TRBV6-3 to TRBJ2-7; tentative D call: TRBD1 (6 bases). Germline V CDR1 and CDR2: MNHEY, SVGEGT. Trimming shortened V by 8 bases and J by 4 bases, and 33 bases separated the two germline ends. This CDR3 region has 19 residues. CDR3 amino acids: CASQTPIFGLQGELYEQYF. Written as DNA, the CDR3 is TGTGCCAGCCAAACGCCTATCTTCGGCTTACAGGGTGAATTATACGAGCAGTACTTC.

CDR3 amino acids: CASSESGYNRKNYGYTF. Written as DNA, the CDR3 is TGTGCCAGCAGTGAATCGGGGTATAACCGTAAAAACTATGGCTACACCTTC. The chain couples TRBV25-1 to TRBJ1-2, with D uncertain. CDR1 MGHDK and CDR2 SYGVNS come from the germline V gene. Trimming removed 1 base from V and 2 bases from J, with 17 bases in between. The CDR3 runs to 17 residues.

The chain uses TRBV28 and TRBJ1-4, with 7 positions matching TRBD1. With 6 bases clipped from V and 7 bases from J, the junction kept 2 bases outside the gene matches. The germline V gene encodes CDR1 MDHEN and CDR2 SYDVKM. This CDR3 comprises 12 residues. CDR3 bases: TGTGCCAGCAGAAGGACAGGTGAAAAACTGTTTTTT. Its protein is CASRRTGEKLFF.

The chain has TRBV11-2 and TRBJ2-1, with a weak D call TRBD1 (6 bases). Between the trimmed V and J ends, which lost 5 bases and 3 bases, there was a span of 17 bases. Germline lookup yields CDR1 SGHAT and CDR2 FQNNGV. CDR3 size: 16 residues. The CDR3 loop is CASSPGVPSYYNEQFF. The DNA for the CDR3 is TGTGCCAGCAGCCCAGGGGTACCCAGCTACTACAATGAGCAGTTCTTC.

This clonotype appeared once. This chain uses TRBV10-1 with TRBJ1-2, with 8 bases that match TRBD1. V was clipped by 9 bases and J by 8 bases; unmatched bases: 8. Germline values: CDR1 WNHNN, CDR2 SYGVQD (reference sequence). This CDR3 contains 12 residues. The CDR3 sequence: CASRDRRWGYTF. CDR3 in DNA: TGCGCCAGTAGGGACAGGCGGTGGGGCTACACCTTC.

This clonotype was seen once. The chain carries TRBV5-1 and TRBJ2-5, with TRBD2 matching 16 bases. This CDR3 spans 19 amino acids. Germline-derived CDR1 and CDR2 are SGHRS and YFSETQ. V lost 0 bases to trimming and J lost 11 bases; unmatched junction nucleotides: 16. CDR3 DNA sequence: TGCGCCAGCAGCTTGGCCGCCGGGACTAGCGGGAGGGCCTTCAATGAGCAGTACTTC. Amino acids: CASSLAAGTSGRAFNEQYF. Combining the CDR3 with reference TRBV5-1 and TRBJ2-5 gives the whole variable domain KAGVTQTPRYLIKTRGQQVTLSCSPISGHRSVSWYQQTPGQGLQFLFEYFSETQRNKGNFPGRFSGRQFSNSRSEMNVSTLELGDSALYLCASSLAAGTSGRAFNEQYFGPGTRLLVL.

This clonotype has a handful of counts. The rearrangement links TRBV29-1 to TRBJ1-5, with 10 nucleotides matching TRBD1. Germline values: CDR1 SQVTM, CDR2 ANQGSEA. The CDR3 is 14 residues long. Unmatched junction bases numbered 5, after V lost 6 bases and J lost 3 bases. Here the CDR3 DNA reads TGCAGCGTCGCGGGACAGGGGAACAATCAGCCCCAGCATTTT. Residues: CSVAGQGNNQPQHF.

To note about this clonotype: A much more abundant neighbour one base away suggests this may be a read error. CDR3 sequence reads: CASGYGLAGQETQYF. CDR3 nucleotides: TGTGCCAGCGGCTATGGACTAGCGGGGCAAGAGACCCAGTACTTC. The chain couples TRBV9 to TRBJ2-5; 12 bases are a match to TRBD2. Losses at the gene ends were 7 bases for V and 2 bases for J; bases not matched to a gene: 6. The CDR3 consists of 15 residues. Looked up from germline, CDR1 is SGDLS and CDR2 is YYNGEE.

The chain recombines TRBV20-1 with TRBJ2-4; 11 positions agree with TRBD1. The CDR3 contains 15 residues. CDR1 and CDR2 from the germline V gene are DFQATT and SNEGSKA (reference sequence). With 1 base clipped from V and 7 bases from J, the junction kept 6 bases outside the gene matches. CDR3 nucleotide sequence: TGCAGTGCTAGAGTAGGGACAGGGGGTAGGAACATTCAGTACTTC. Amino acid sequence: CSARVGTGGRNIQYF.

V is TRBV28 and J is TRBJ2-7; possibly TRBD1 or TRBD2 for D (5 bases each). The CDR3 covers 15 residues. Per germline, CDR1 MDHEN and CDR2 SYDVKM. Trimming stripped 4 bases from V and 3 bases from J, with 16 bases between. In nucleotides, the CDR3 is TGTGCCAGCAGTTCCCCCGGGACGAGGAGCTACGAGCAGTACTTC. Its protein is CASSSPGTRSYEQYF.